A selection of T cell receptor beta chains follows, all from one sample in a study of human T cells and chemical hapten exposure. TCRdb reprocessed the RACE reads with MiXCR, giving one entry per CDR3 protein. The data show about 57,000 distinct CDR3 sequences, about 9.6% seen once. The sequencing used whole blood, collected in connection with sensitization to the hapten diphenylcyclopropenone (DPC). Source of these receptors: a woman in her forties with alopecia areata. Some clones in this sample may be carry-over from other donors' samples. The CDR3 runs from the conserved cysteine through the conserved F or W. The D gene is left open where the match is weak. Not every row has a clone size; where given, it reads once, few, many or a size class.

- | TRBJ2-7 | TRBV3-1 | TRBD2 | TGTGCCAGCAGCCAAGACTCGAGCGGGGGCTACGAGCAGTACTTC | CASSQDSSGGYEQYF
many | TRBJ2-5 | TRBV15 | TRBD2 | TGTGCCACCAGCAGAGGAGGACTAGCGGGGGACCAAGAGACCCAGTACTTC | CATSRGGLAGDQETQYF
many | TRBJ2-7 | TRBV12-3/TRBV12-4 | - | TGTGCCAGCAGTAACTCCTTTGGGGGCTCCTACGAGCAGTACTTC | CASSNSFGGSYEQYF
- | TRBJ2-3 | TRBV19 | TRBD1 | TGTGCCAGTGCCGACAGGGGCGTAGATACGCAGTATTTT | CASADRGVDTQYF
many | TRBJ2-7 | TRBV19 | - | TGTGCCAGTAGTATGGATGAGGGGCTTGTTCCCTACGAGCAGTACTTC | CASSMDEGLVPYEQYF
many | TRBJ1-4 | TRBV6-1 | - | TGTGCCAGCAGTGACCTGACAGGATCAACTAATGAAAAACTGTTTTTT | CASSDLTGSTNEKLFF
many | TRBJ2-1 | TRBV20-1 | - | TGCAGTGCTAGCCCCGGGGTTTCCTGGGCAAATGAGCAGTTCTTC | CSASPGVSWANEQFF
- | TRBJ1-4 | TRBV4-2 | TRBD1 | TGTGCCAGCAGCTTCTGGGAGACGTCAGGGGGAAAACTGTTTTTT | CASSFWETSGGKLFF
few | TRBJ2-7 | TRBV18 | - | TGTGCCAGCTCTCACATATTTAGCTCCTACGAGCAGTACTTC | CASSHIFSSYEQYF
many | TRBJ2-3 | TRBV20-1 | TRBD2 | TGCAGTGCATTAGCGGGGTCCGCGAGAACGCAGTATTTT | CSALAGSARTQYF
many | TRBJ2-7 | TRBV2 | - | TGTGCCAGCAGTGAGCCTCGCGAGCAGTACTTC | CASSEPREQYF
many | TRBJ2-6 | TRBV19 | TRBD1 | TGTGCCAGTAGTCCGCGACAGGGGCAAATTGGGGCCAACGTCCTGACTTTC | CASSPRQGQIGANVLTF
many | TRBJ1-1 | TRBV3-1 | - | TGTGCCAGCAGCCAATCCGGGTCCACTGAAGCTTTCTTT | CASSQSGSTEAFF
many | TRBJ1-2 | TRBV18 | TRBD1 | TGTGCCAGCTCACCCGACAGGGATGGCTACACCTTC | CASSPDRDGYTF
many | TRBJ1-4 | TRBV6-2/TRBV6-3 | - | TGTGCCAGCAGTTACAGCCTGGGGCCGGCAACTAATGAAAAACTGTTTTTT | CASSYSLGPATNEKLFF
once | TRBJ1-2 | TRBV6-1 | TRBD1 | TGTGCCAGCTCCAACAGGGGGAACTTGTATGGCTACACCTTC | CASSNRGNLYGYTF
many | TRBJ2-7 | TRBV7-3 | - | TGTGCCAGCAGCATCTTGGGCGGGACGGATACCCCCTACGAGCAGTACTTC | CASSILGGTDTPYEQYF
few | TRBJ2-3 | TRBV5-1 | TRBD2 | TGCGCCAGCAGCCTACTAGCGGCTAGCACAGATACGCAGTATTTT | CASSLLAASTDTQYF
many | TRBJ2-2 | TRBV29-1 | TRBD1 | TGCAGCGTTGGACAGGGGGCGAGTCGGTCCGGGGAGCTGTTTTTT | CSVGQGASRSGELFF
- | TRBJ1-3 | TRBV20-1 | - | TGCAGTGCCACCCGGGACCTCGGTAGGCCCGGAAACACCATATATTTT | CSATRDLGRPGNTIYF
many | TRBJ2-5 | TRBV7-6 | - | TGTGCCAGCAGCTTAACCGGAGGCGCGACCCAGTACTTC | CASSLTGGATQYF
few | TRBJ2-2 | TRBV7-6 | - | TGTGCCAGCAGCTTAGGTTCGCGGGGCAACACCGGGGAGCTGTTTTTT | CASSLGSRGNTGELFF
few | TRBJ2-3 | TRBV7-4 | TRBD2 | TGTGCCAGCAGCCTTCGTGGGACTAGCGATCCAGATACGCAGTATTTT | CASSLRGTSDPDTQYF
many | TRBJ2-1 | TRBV7-6 | TRBD2 | TGTGCCAGCAGCCCTACCACTAGCGGGGGGACCTCCTACAATGAGCAGTTCTTC | CASSPTTSGGTSYNEQFF
many | TRBJ1-5 | TRBV20-1 | - | TGCAGTGCTAGTTCGCTGGGACCTGGCAATCAGCCCCAGCATTTT | CSASSLGPGNQPQHF
many | TRBJ2-1 | TRBV12-3/TRBV12-4 | TRBD1 | TGTGCCAGCAGTGCCCCGGGACAGGGTCTTAGCAATGAGCAGTTCTTC | CASSAPGQGLSNEQFF
many | TRBJ2-7 | TRBV20-1 | TRBD1 | TGCAGTGCTAGAGGACAGGGATTCGGCGAGCAGTACTTC | CSARGQGFGEQYF
many | TRBJ2-1 | TRBV6-4 | - | TGTGCCAGCAGTGACTCTTCCAGGGGAGGCAATGAGCAGTTCTTC | CASSDSSRGGNEQFF
many | TRBJ2-2 | TRBV4-1 | TRBD1 | TGCGCCAGCAGCCGGACAGGGGGCGATGGCGGGGAGCTGTTTTTT | CASSRTGGDGGELFF
few | TRBJ1-1 | TRBV20-1 | - | TGCAGTGCTTACTCCAGGGGAGAGGGCACTGAAGCTTTCTTT | CSAYSRGEGTEAFF
many | TRBJ1-2 | TRBV30 | - | TGTGCCTGGAGTGTAAGGAGGCGGGACTATGGCTACACCTTC | CAWSVRRRDYGYTF
many | TRBJ1-4 | TRBV28 | - | TGTGCCAGCAGATTACGGGGGGGAAATGAAAAACTGTTTTTT | CASRLRGGNEKLFF
- | TRBJ2-3 | TRBV14 | - | TGTGCCAGCAGCGACGGTCCCCCGAGTACGCAGTATTTT | CASSDGPPSTQYF
many | TRBJ1-4 | TRBV18 | - | TGTGCCAGCTCACCTATTGGGGGTCGGGGCGAAAAACTGTTTTTT | CASSPIGGRGEKLFF
many | TRBJ1-4 | TRBV6-5 | - | TGTGCCAGCAGTGTTGGGGGGCTAGAGGAAAAACTGTTTTTT | CASSVGGLEEKLFF
many | TRBJ2-1 | TRBV20-1 | TRBD2 | TGCAGTGTTACGAGCGGGGGGGCCGGCAATGAGCAGTTCTTC | CSVTSGGAGNEQFF
few | TRBJ2-2 | TRBV9 | - | TGTGCCAGCAGCGTATCCGTCACCGGGGAGCTGTTTTTT | CASSVSVTGELFF